Listed here are 30 T cell receptor beta chains from one sample, sequenced in a study of T-cell memory formation after mild COVID-19. TCRdb fed the 5' RACE reads into MiXCR, producing one record per CDR3 protein. The profile shows 450,000 to 650,000 distinct CDR3 sequences, roughly 21% of them singletons. The source material was PBMCs or a T cell subset sorted from them (not recorded which). These receptors were taken from an adult woman who had mild COVID-19 (a few samples of this study predate the infection). Cell type and time point are not known.

The table lists this clonotype with a few counts. V and J are TRBV5-1 and TRBJ1-5; D not certain. The CDR3 totals 15 residues. Germline CDR1 reads SGHRS; CDR2 reads YFSETQ. V gave up 1 base and J gave up 2 bases, with 10 bases separating them. DNA of the CDR3: TGCGCCAGCAGCTTGAAAGGAGAGGGCAATCAGCCCCAGCATTTT. Translated, it gives CASSLKGEGNQPQHF.

The CDR3 sequence: CASRNTGGSGGYTF. In DNA, the CDR3 is TGTGCCAGCAGGAATACAGGGGGCTCGGGCGGCTACACCTTC. The rearrangement joins TRBV12-3 or TRBV12-4 to TRBJ1-2; 9 bases match TRBD1. CDR3 length equals 14 residues. The trim removed 6 bases at V and 8 bases at J, leaving 10 bases unmatched.

This chain joins TRBV12-3 or TRBV12-4 and TRBJ2-1, with 8 bases identical to TRBD2. Germline trimming cut 5 bases from V and 13 bases from J; bases unmatched to any gene: 7. The CDR3 sequence is 12 residues long. CDR3: CASSPLAGSQFF. The CDR3 coding sequence is TGTGCCAGCAGTCCCCTAGCGGGTAGTCAGTTCTTC.

This clonotype was recorded a few times. The junction departs from the called germline gene at one end, perhaps through a read error. The rearrangement uses TRBV7-9 and TRBJ2-1, with 11 bases matching TRBD1. Germline CDR1 reads SEHNR; CDR2 reads FQNEAQ (reference sequence). CDR3 length: 12 amino acids. The CDR3, as DNA: TGTGCCAGCAGCGCGTCCCCGGGACAGGGGGTCTTC. Its translation is CASSASPGQGVF.

This clonotype was seen ten or more times. The V call is TRBV5-1, the J call TRBJ2-3; TRBD2 agrees at 15 bases. V dropped 4 bases and J dropped 1; count of bases not matched to a gene: 10. The germline gives CDR1 SGHRS, CDR2 YFSETQ. The CDR3 loop spans 19 amino acids. CDR3 nucleotide sequence: TGCGCCAGCAGCGCGGGACTAGCGGGAGGCCAACTCCGCACAGATACGCAGTATTTT. Translating it yields CASSAGLAGGQLRTDTQYF.

The V and J genes are TRBV24-1 and TRBJ2-1; 8 bases match TRBD1. The V gene's germline CDR1 is KGHDR and CDR2 SFDVKD. Trimming cost V 3 bases and J 1 base; bases outside gene matches: 4. The CDR3 totals 16 residues. CDR3 coding DNA: TGTGCCACCAGTGATCCGGGGACAGGATCCTACAATGAGCAGTTCTTC. It specifies CATSDPGTGSYNEQFF.

This clonotype was recorded a few times. J is TRBJ2-7 and V is TRBV27; the D gene could be TRBD1 or TRBD2 (5 bases each). V lost 7 bases to trimming and J lost 7 bases, with 17 bases between them. The CDR3 loop spans 13 amino acids. CDR1 is MNHEY and CDR2 is SMNVEV in the germline V gene (reference sequence). CDR3 sequence reads: CASTIPEGREQYF. In DNA form, the CDR3 reads TGTGCCAGCACCATTCCCGAGGGACGGGAGCAGTACTTC.

This clonotype was seen more than once but under ten times. This chain connects TRBV7-9 to TRBJ1-2, with TRBD1 identical over 7 bases. The CDR3 is made up of 17 amino acids. After removal of 0 bases from V and 7 bases from J, the junction contained 14 bases not matched to a gene. Germline CDR1 SEHNR, CDR2 FQNEAQ (reference sequence). The CDR3 reads CASSLASTGTTGGGYTF. The CDR3 bases are TGTGCCAGCAGCTTAGCGTCGACAGGGACCACCGGGGGTGGCTACACCTTC. Full variable domain (rest looked up from reference TRBV7-9 and TRBJ1-2): DTGVSQNPRHKITKRGQNVTFRCDPISEHNRLYWYRQTLGQGPEFLTYFQNEAQLEKSRLLSDRFSAERPKGSFSTLEIQRTEQGDSAMYLCASSLASTGTTGGGYTFGSGTRLTVV.

This clonotype was seen more than once but under ten times. The gene calls are TRBV24-1 and TRBJ2-1; TRBD2 matches at 7 bases. Germline V gene lookup returns CDR1 KGHDR and CDR2 SFDVKD. This CDR3 contains 17 residues. V shed 6 bases, J shed 4 bases, and the junction held 14 bases outside the gene matches. In DNA form, the CDR3 reads TGTGCCACCAGTACTTGGGAGGGCGGGACCCGGTACAATGAGCAGTTCTTC. It translates to CATSTWEGGTRYNEQFF.

This chain uses TRBV15 with TRBJ2-3; D is tentatively TRBD1 or TRBD2 (6 bases each). Germline V lookup: CDR1 LNHNV, CDR2 YYDKDF (reference sequence). V was pared by 0 bases and J by 6 bases, with 25 bases between. The CDR3 loop spans 19 amino acids. The CDR3 nucleotides read TGTGCCACCAGCAGAGAGCCCGGAGGGGGTACTCGTGGTGTGGATACGCAGTATTTT. It translates to CATSREPGGGTRGVDTQYF.

This sequence joins TRBV20-1 and TRBJ1-5, with unresolved D. Trimming took 3 bases from V and 5 from J, leaving 14 bases between them. Germline V gives CDR1 DFQATT, CDR2 SNEGSKA (reference sequence). CDR3 length equals 14 residues. CDR3 region: CSASEALADQPQHF. The CDR3 DNA reads as TGCAGTGCTAGTGAGGCTTTGGCCGATCAGCCCCAGCATTTT.

About this clonotype itself: The junction does not match germline at one end; this may be a read error. The chain is built from TRBV30 and TRBJ1-1; D gene unclear. Germline values: CDR1 GTSNPN, CDR2 SVGIG (reference sequence). This CDR3 spans 12 amino acids. The CDR3 nucleotides are TGTGCCTGGAGCAGGTATAACACTGAAGATTTCTTT. It is translated as CAWSRYNTEDFF.

The V call is TRBV2, the J call TRBJ1-2; the match to TRBD1 covers 7 bases. The CDR3 has 12 amino acids. CDR1 is SNHLY, CDR2 FYNNEI, per germline. Germline trimming cut 6 bases from V and 4 bases from J; bases unmatched to any gene: 2. CDR3 sequence (DNA): TGTGCCAGCAGGGGGGACAGCTATGGCTACACCTTC. It encodes CASRGDSYGYTF.

The V gene is TRBV6-2 or TRBV6-3, the J gene TRBJ2-6; D is unresolved. Germline V gene sequence: CDR1 MNHEY, CDR2 SVGEGT. The CDR3 spans 16 residues. V was clipped by 5 bases and J by 0 bases, with 11 bases between them. The CDR3 sequence: CASSKSRASGANVLTF. The CDR3 DNA reads as TGTGCCAGCAGTAAATCAAGGGCCTCTGGGGCCAACGTCCTGACTTTC.

V is TRBV7-8 and J is TRBJ2-1; no firm D call. CDR3 length: 12 amino acids. V was pared by 3 bases and J by 5 bases, with 5 bases between. From germline, CDR1 is SGHVS and CDR2 FQNEAQ. DNA for the CDR3: TGTGCCAGCAGCTTTCGGGACAATGAGCAGTTCTTC. Translated: CASSFRDNEQFF.

This sequence joins TRBV10-2 and TRBJ2-1, with D maybe TRBD2 (5 bases). Germline V CDR1 and CDR2: WSHSY, SAAADI. CDR3 length: 13 residues. Trimming cost V 6 bases and J 3 bases, with 9 bases left between them. The CDR3 region has the DNA TGCGCCAGCAGCCGGACTCTCTACAATGAGCAGTTCTTC. It translates to CASSRTLYNEQFF.

The chain links TRBV20-1 to TRBJ2-4; D not certain. Germline V lookup: CDR1 DFQATT, CDR2 SNEGSKA (reference sequence). V was shortened by 3 bases and J by 1 base, with 16 bases between the two germline ends. CDR3 size: 16 residues. The CDR3 region is CSARIRGPQAKNIQYF. The CDR3 region has the DNA TGCAGTGCTAGGATTCGAGGTCCCCAGGCCAAAAACATTCAGTACTTC.

The chain uses TRBV20-1 and TRBJ2-3; D not resolved. Germline V CDR1 and CDR2: DFQATT, SNEGSKA (reference sequence). The CDR3 is 11 amino acids. Trimming removed 7 bases from V and 2 bases from J, with 7 bases in between. This CDR3 is CSGGTTDTQYF. CDR3 bases: TGCAGTGGCGGTACCACAGATACGCAGTATTTT.

This clonotype has ten or more counts. This chain links TRBV10-2 with TRBJ2-5; D might be TRBD2 (6 bases). The CDR3 is 14 residues long. V dropped 4 bases and J dropped 4 bases, with 13 bases sitting between them. Germline assignment: CDR1 WSHSY and CDR2 SAAADI. CDR3 DNA: TGCGCCAGCAGTGTGGGAGGATGGGGAGAGACCCAGTACTTC. Translating it yields CASSVGGWGETQYF.

In its sample, this clonotype was seen a few times. The chain employs TRBV6-6 and TRBJ2-1; D is undetermined. CDR3 length: 14 amino acids. Germline V gene sequence: CDR1 MNHNY, CDR2 SVGAGI (reference sequence). V lost 2 bases and J 2 bases, leaving 7 bases between the germline ends. The CDR3: CASSYSTTYNEQFF. The DNA of the CDR3 is TGTGCCAGCAGTTACAGCACTACCTACAATGAGCAGTTCTTC.

This chain connects TRBV29-1 to TRBJ2-1; the D gene is possibly TRBD2 (5 bases). This CDR3 has 12 amino acids. Trimming took 6 bases from V and 7 from J, leaving 13 bases between them. Germline V lookup: CDR1 SQVTM, CDR2 ANQGSEA. CDR3 coding DNA: TGCAGCGTAACAAGGAGGCTGAATGAGCAGTTCTTC. Encoded protein: CSVTRRLNEQFF.

In this sample, this clonotype turned up a few times. J is TRBJ2-5 and V is TRBV9, with D hard to call. Germline V gene sequence: CDR1 SGDLS, CDR2 YYNGEE. The CDR3 extends over 15 amino acids. V shed 2 bases and J shed 0 bases, with 11 bases lying between them. CDR3 nucleotides: TGTGCCAGCAGCGTGACCTCGGCAGACCAAGAGACCCAGTACTTC. As protein: CASSVTSADQETQYF.

The chain uses TRBV30 and TRBJ2-2, with D tentatively TRBD1 (6 bases). Germline assignment: CDR1 GTSNPN and CDR2 SVGIG (reference sequence). V was trimmed by 5 bases and J by 7 bases, leaving 17 bases between them. This CDR3 is built from 14 residues. CDR3 in amino acids: CAWSQRQGYGELFF. CDR3 nucleotide sequence: TGTGCCTGGTCCCAGAGGCAGGGGTACGGGGAGCTGTTTTTT. Full variable domain (missing parts from reference TRBV30 and TRBJ2-2): SQTIHQWPATLVQPVGSPLSLECTVEGTSNPNLYWYRQAAGRGLQLLFYSVGIGQISSEVPQNLSASRPQDRQFILSSKKLLLSDSGFYLCAWSQRQGYGELFFGEGSRLTVL.

The chain combines TRBV5-1 with TRBJ2-7; no clear D. Germline V CDR1 and CDR2: SGHRS, YFSETQ. The CDR3 consists of 11 residues. The V end was cut by 1 base, the J end by 6 bases, with 5 bases between. This CDR3 is CASSLIGEQYF. CDR3 sequence (DNA): TGCGCCAGCAGCTTGATCGGCGAGCAGTACTTC.

This chain links TRBV5-5 with TRBJ2-4; 11 positions agree with TRBD1. Germline loops: CDR1 SGHKS, CDR2 YYEKEE (reference sequence). Trimming at V came to 0 bases and at J to 7 bases, leaving 12 bases not matched to a gene. The CDR3 runs to 18 residues. The CDR3 DNA sequence: TGTGCCAGCAGCTTGGAAGTGAGGACAGGGGGCCTGTGGAACATTCAGTACTTC. Encoded protein: CASSLEVRTGGLWNIQYF. Supplemented by reference TRBV5-5 and TRBJ2-4, the full variable domain reads DAGVTQSPTHLIKTRGQQVTLRCSPISGHKSVSWYQQVLGQGPQFIFQYYEKEERGRGNFPDRFSARQFPNYSSELNVNALLLGDSALYLCASSLEVRTGGLWNIQYFGAGTRLSVL.

This clonotype has a count of ten or more. The chain carries TRBV3-1 and TRBJ1-3, with D uncertain. Per germline, CDR1 LGHDT and CDR2 YNNKEL (reference sequence). V was cut by 4 bases and J by 0 bases, with 7 bases left in between. The CDR3 consists of 14 residues. The CDR3 region has the DNA TGTGCCAGCAGCCCGACCGGCTCTGGAAACACCATATATTTT. The encoded protein is CASSPTGSGNTIYF.

The chain has TRBV7-3 and TRBJ2-1, with 10 bases that match TRBD2. The CDR3 spans 16 residues. CDR1 is SGHTA, CDR2 FQGTGA, per germline. V shed 3 bases and J 6 bases; nucleotides not matched to a gene: 8. The CDR3 DNA reads as TGTGCCAGCAGCTTGACGAGCGGGGGGGAGGTCAATGAGCAGTTCTTC. Its translation is CASSLTSGGEVNEQFF.

The chain is built from TRBV7-8 and TRBJ2-1; 8 positions match TRBD2. Losses at the gene ends were 4 bases for V and 8 bases for J; bases not matched to a gene: 13. The CDR3 covers 16 residues. Germline CDR1 reads SGHVS; CDR2 reads FQNEAQ. DNA for the CDR3: TGTGCCAGCAGCTCACTAGGGACTAGGTATGCTCATGAGCAGTTCTTC. Amino acid sequence: CASSSLGTRYAHEQFF. Using reference TRBV7-8 and TRBJ2-1 for the parts outside the CDR3, the full variable domain is GAGVSQSPRYKVAKRGQDVALRCDPISGHVSLFWYQQALGQGPEFLTYFQNEAQLDKSGLPSDRFFAERPEGSVSTLKIQRTQQEDSAVYLCASSSLGTRYAHEQFFGPGTRLTVL.

This chain connects TRBV11-1 to TRBJ2-7; TRBD1 matches at 11 bases. Germline trimming cut 1 base from V and 7 bases from J; bases unmatched to any gene: 9. The germline CDR1 and CDR2 sequences are SGHAT and FQDESV (reference sequence). CDR3 size: 16 residues. CDR3 residues: CASSLGTGGVIYEQYF. CDR3 coding DNA: TGTGCCAGCAGCTTAGGGACAGGGGGCGTTATCTATGAGCAGTACTTC. Full variable domain (missing parts from reference TRBV11-1 and TRBJ2-7): EAEVAQSPRYKITEKSQAVAFWCDPISGHATLYWYRQILGQGPELLVQFQDESVVDDSQLPKDRFSAERLKGVDSTLKIQPAELGDSAMYLCASSLGTGGVIYEQYFGPGTRLTVT.

There are a few counts of this clonotype. The J gene is TRBJ1-4, the V gene TRBV7-9; D gene unclear. V was shortened by 6 bases and J by 0 bases, with 20 bases between the two germline ends. The CDR3 extends over 18 amino acids. Germline CDR1 and CDR2: SEHNR and FQNEAQ (reference sequence). The CDR3 sequence is CASSSTIGFGATNEKLFF. The CDR3 region has the DNA TGTGCCAGCAGTTCCACCATAGGCTTTGGTGCAACTAATGAAAAACTGTTTTTT. The full variable domain, rest sourced from reference TRBV7-9 and TRBJ1-4, is DTGVSQNPRHKITKRGQNVTFRCDPISEHNRLYWYRQTLGQGPEFLTYFQNEAQLEKSRLLSDRFSAERPKGSFSTLEIQRTEQGDSAMYLCASSSTIGFGATNEKLFFGSGTQLSVL.